What follows describes a single T cell receptor beta chain. This sample was included in a study of blood T cell repertoires in COVID-19. On the study more broadly: COVID-19 samples, acute and convalescent, were from the United States, Italy and Spain. PBMCs, B-cell-depleted T cells, or T cells were the source of the cDNA or gDNA that made up the material.

CDR3 size: 16 residues. Germline V gives CDR1 SGHRS, CDR2 YFSETQ. V shed 4 bases, J shed 4 bases, and the junction held 13 bases outside the gene matches. Original analysis: Nucleated cell counts were estimated from reference gene primer amplification. Produced via immunoSEQ multiplex PCR; TCRdb's table is partial and in-frame only. D and trimming come from the DNA, and the V and J calls and clone size come from that table. The sample includes roughly 110,000 clones, approximately 86% seen only once; the top ten take around 4.5%. The sequenced material came from peripheral blood. The J gene is TRBJ1-2, the V gene TRBV5-1, with 7 bases fitting TRBD1. This TCR was recovered from a man aged 35-49 years with acute or convalescent COVID-19. In DNA form, the CDR3 reads TGCGCCAGCAGCCGCCGACAGGGAGGTCAGGGCTATGGCTACACCTTC. This gives the protein CASSRRQGGQGYGYTF.